Shown below are 16 T cell receptor beta chains from a single sample sequenced in a study of cytomegalovirus exposure and HLA in healthy donors. It was with 60 Vbeta and 13 Jbeta primers that the PCR ran. The data were produced by immunoSEQ multiplex PCR, yet TCRdb's version contains in-frame clones alone and is incomplete. The repertoire table contains under 200,000 clones. Sequencing was performed on PBMCs. These receptor sequences come from a woman younger than 35 in good health and CMV-seropositive.

The CDR3 region is CASSGLASQETQYF. The CDR3 DNA is TGTGCCAGCAGTGGACTAGCGTCCCAAGAGACCCAGTACTTC. V gene TRBV2 combines with J gene TRBJ2-5; 8 bases fit TRBD2. The CDR3 has 14 residues. Germline V lookup: CDR1 SNHLY, CDR2 FYNNEI. V lost 4 bases to trimming and J lost 1 base; unmatched junction nucleotides: 2.

The rearrangement joins TRBV4-1 to TRBJ1-2; TRBD1 might be the D (5 bases). Germline assignment: CDR1 MGHRA and CDR2 YSYEKL. The CDR3 runs 16 residues. The V and J ends lost 1 base and 4 bases respectively, with 16 bases between them. The CDR3 reads CASSQVGGGRGYGYTF. The CDR3 DNA reads TGCGCCAGCAGCCAAGTCGGCGGGGGTCGGGGCTATGGCTACACCTTC.

This sequence joins TRBV5-1 and TRBJ2-2; 12 nucleotides agree with TRBD2. V lost 2 bases, J lost 4 bases, and 3 bases stayed unmatched. Germline V gives CDR1 SGHRS, CDR2 YFSETQ. This CDR3 region has 16 residues. The CDR3 here is CASSLLAGGPTGELFF. The CDR3 coding sequence is TGCGCCAGCAGCTTACTAGCGGGAGGTCCCACCGGGGAGCTGTTTTTT.

The chain is built from TRBV6-5 and TRBJ1-1, with TRBD1 matching over 7 bases. With 0 bases clipped from V and 4 bases from J, the junction kept 2 bases outside the gene matches. Germline V gene sequence: CDR1 MNHEY, CDR2 SVGAGI. The CDR3 loop spans 14 amino acids. The CDR3 DNA sequence: TGTGCCAGCAGTTACTCTTACAGGGGCACTGAAGCTTTCTTT. Translation: CASSYSYRGTEAFF.

J is TRBJ2-7 and V is TRBV11-2; TRBD1 might be the D (6 bases). This CDR3 spans 18 amino acids. Germline V gene lookup returns CDR1 SGHAT and CDR2 FQNNGV. Trimming pared 2 bases from V and 4 bases from J, leaving 24 bases between. In DNA form, the CDR3 reads TGTGCCAGCAGCTTAACAGCCATACACGTCCTTAGGGGGTACGAGCAGTACTTC. This sequence encodes CASSLTAIHVLRGYEQYF.

This chain uses TRBV5-6 with TRBJ2-5, with 9 bases aligning to TRBD1. The CDR3 length is 18 residues. Germline assignment: CDR1 SGHDT and CDR2 YYEEEE. With V trimmed by 4 bases and J by 5 bases, 18 bases remained unmatched. The CDR3 DNA sequence: TGTGCCAGCAGCCCCTTCCTTATCGGGACAGGGAACGAGGAGACCCAGTACTTC. Amino acid sequence: CASSPFLIGTGNEETQYF. Full variable domain (remainder filled in from reference TRBV5-6 and TRBJ2-5): DAGVTQSPTHLIKTRGQQVTLRCSPKSGHDTVSWYQQALGQGPQFIFQYYEEEERQRGNFPDRFSGHQFPNYSSELNVNALLLGDSALYLCASSPFLIGTGNEETQYFGPGTRLLVL.

The V call is TRBV18, the J call TRBJ2-7; D is possibly TRBD1 (5 bases). Germline loops: CDR1 KGHSH, CDR2 LQKENI. CDR3 length equals 12 residues. Trimming removed 3 bases from V and 5 bases from J, with 8 bases in between. The CDR3 DNA reads as TGTGCCAGCTCACCCTCCAGGGACGAGCAGTACTTC. Translating gives CASSPSRDEQYF.

CDR3 protein: CASGLVQGTTEAFF. CDR3 DNA sequence: TGTGCTAGTGGTTTGGTACAGGGGACGACTGAAGCTTTCTTT. The chain joins TRBV12-5 to TRBJ1-1; TRBD1 aligns across 7 bases. V lost 0 bases, J lost 5 bases, and 3 bases stayed unmatched. The CDR3 is 14 amino acids. Germline CDR1 LGHNT, CDR2 FRNRAP.

The chain couples TRBV11-2 to TRBJ2-5, with TRBD2 identical over 8 bases. Per the germline V gene, CDR1 is SGHAT and CDR2 is FQNNGV. V was clipped by 1 base and J by 1 base; unmatched bases: 5. The CDR3 is made up of 16 amino acids. The CDR3 DNA follows: TGTGCCAGCAGCTTAGCCGCGGGGGGCCCCCAAGAGACCCAGTACTTC. Its protein product is CASSLAAGGPQETQYF.

The CDR3 nucleotides read TGTGCCAGCAGCTCGACACAGGGGTTAAGGGCTTTCTTT. It encodes CASSSTQGLRAFF. The rearrangement uses TRBV7-2 and TRBJ1-1; 7 positions agree with TRBD1. Trimming took 4 bases from V and 11 from J; bases not matched to a gene: 10. The CDR3 is 13 amino acids. Per the germline V gene, CDR1 is SGHTA and CDR2 is FQGNSA.

This chain uses TRBV5-5 with TRBJ1-4; D not resolved. CDR3 length: 13 residues. Germline V gives CDR1 SGHKS, CDR2 YYEKEE (reference sequence). The V and J ends lost 5 bases and 5 bases respectively, with 10 bases between them. CDR3 residues: CASRFGQNEKLFF. DNA for the CDR3: TGTGCCAGCAGGTTCGGTCAAAATGAAAAACTGTTTTTT.

This chain joins TRBV9 and TRBJ1-1; D remains unclear. Looked up from germline, CDR1 is SGDLS and CDR2 is YYNGEE. The CDR3 contains 15 residues. The V end was cut by 4 bases, the J end by 3 bases, with 16 bases between. CDR3 in DNA: TGTGCCAGCAGCCCATCGGCGGCATACTACACTGAAGCTTTCTTT. Translation gives CASSPSAAYYTEAFF.

The chain employs TRBV5-4 and TRBJ2-1, with TRBD2 matching 7 bases. V lost 3 bases, J lost 0 bases, and 6 bases stayed unmatched. Germline assignment: CDR1 SGHNT and CDR2 YYREEE (reference sequence). CDR3 length equals 16 residues. CDR3 loop: CASSSGGASSYNEQFF. As DNA, the CDR3 is TGTGCCAGCAGCTCGGGGGGAGCCAGCTCCTACAATGAGCAGTTCTTC.

The chain joins TRBV2 to TRBJ2-7, with 10 nucleotides matching TRBD2. This CDR3 is 15 amino acids long. The trim removed 3 bases at V and 4 bases at J, leaving 6 bases unmatched. Per the germline V gene, CDR1 is SNHLY and CDR2 is FYNNEI. The CDR3 spells CASSDEREGRYEQYF. CDR3 nucleotide sequence: TGTGCCAGCAGTGATGAGCGGGAGGGCCGATACGAGCAGTACTTC. Variable domain in full (rest from reference TRBV2 and TRBJ2-7): EPEVTQTPSHQVTQMGQEVILRCVPISNHLYFYWYRQILGQKVEFLVSFYNNEISEKSEIFDDQFSVERPDGSNFTLKIRSTKLEDSAMYFCASSDEREGRYEQYFGPGTRLTVT.

The CDR3 nucleotides are TGTGCCAGCAGTTACACTAGCGGGGGTGGGAATACGCAGTATTTT. Protein product: CASSYTSGGGNTQYF. This chain joins TRBV6-5 and TRBJ2-3, with 11 bases identical to TRBD2. The length of the CDR3 is 15 residues. Germline V gives CDR1 MNHEY, CDR2 SVGAGI. Trimming cost V 2 bases and J 7 bases; bases outside gene matches: 5.

Concerning this clone: The junction differs from germline at one of its ends, possibly a read error. The J gene is TRBJ1-4, the V gene TRBV7-7, with 7 nucleotides matching TRBD1. Germline V gene data show CDR1 as SSHAT and CDR2 as FNYEAQ (reference sequence). This CDR3 has 15 residues. CDR3 loop: CASSLGTEANEKLFF. The CDR3 DNA reads as TGTGCTAGCAGCTTAGGGACAGAAGCTAATGAAAAACTGTTTTTT. Full variable domain (outside the CDR3, taken from reference TRBV7-7 and TRBJ1-4): GAGVSQSPRYKVTKRGQDVTLRCDPISSHATLYWYQQALGQGPEFLTYFNYEAQPDKSGLPSDRFSAERPEGSISTLTIQRTEQRDSAMYRCASSLGTEANEKLFFGSGTQLSVL.